The 16 T cell receptor beta chains below all came from one sample that was sequenced in a study of radiation and T cells in renal cell carcinoma. Data came from immunoSEQ multiplex PCR; TCRdb stores just in-frame clones and leaves some out. This sample has 100,000 to 150,000 clones; approximately 80% occur once, and the top ten carry 1.9%. The time point: blood 2 weeks post-SBRT. Treatment given: 15 Gy SBRT to primary tumor, nephrectomy 4 weeks later. This sample comprised blood, obtained from a patient whose treatment included radiotherapy and nephrectomy. The receptor set was obtained from a woman aged 55-70 years with renal cell carcinoma.

This clone was observed a few times. The V and J genes are TRBV2 and TRBJ2-4, with no clear D. This CDR3 has 13 residues. Trimming pared 1 base from V and 8 bases from J, leaving 9 bases between. Germline loops: CDR1 SNHLY, CDR2 FYNNEI. The CDR3 sequence: CASSEVSRDIQYF. CDR3 in DNA: TGTGCCAGCAGTGAAGTGTCTCGAGACATTCAGTACTTC.

The chain couples TRBV7-9 to TRBJ1-1; the D is unclear. Trimming removed 3 bases from V and 0 bases from J, with 17 bases in between. CDR3 length: 17 amino acids. Germline V gives CDR1 SEHNR, CDR2 FQNEAQ (reference sequence). Here the CDR3 DNA reads TGTGCCAGCAGCTTGGGTAATACGAGAACGATGAACACTGAAGCTTTCTTT. Translation gives CASSLGNTRTMNTEAFF.

The chain is built from TRBV9 and TRBJ1-4; possibly TRBD1 for D (5 bases). Trimming took off 3 bases at V and 5 bases at J, with 17 bases between the two ends. The CDR3 runs to 16 residues. Germline V lookup: CDR1 SGDLS, CDR2 YYNGEE. CDR3 sequence: CASSATIGTVNEKLFF. CDR3 sequence (DNA): TGTGCCAGCAGCGCCACCATCGGGACTGTGAATGAAAAACTGTTTTTT.

The chain has TRBV19 and TRBJ2-7; D perhaps matches TRBD1 (6 bases). The V and J ends lost 5 bases and 4 bases respectively, with 9 bases between them. Germline CDR1 reads LNHDA; CDR2 reads SQIVND (reference sequence). The CDR3 covers 12 residues. For the CDR3, the DNA is TGTGCCAGTAGTCAGGGGAGATACGAGCAGTACTTC. It specifies CASSQGRYEQYF. Looking up the rest from reference TRBV19 and TRBJ2-7 gives the full variable domain: DGGITQSPKYLFRKEGQNVTLSCEQNLNHDAMYWYRQDPGQGLRLIYYSQIVNDFQKGDIAEGYSVSREKKESFPLTVTSAQKNPTAFYLCASSQGRYEQYFGPGTRLTVT.

This CDR3 reads CASSLQGKIYEQYF. CDR3 DNA sequence: TGTGCCAGCAGTTTACAGGGAAAAATCTACGAGCAGTACTTC. This sequence joins TRBV27 and TRBJ2-7; D might be TRBD1 (5 bases). V was clipped by 2 bases and J by 3 bases, with 11 bases between them. The CDR3 runs 14 residues. Germline CDR1 is MNHEY and CDR2 is SMNVEV (reference sequence).

V usage is TRBV7-9 and J usage is TRBJ1-2, with TRBD1 matching over 8 bases. The CDR3 loop spans 15 amino acids. Germline CDR1 and CDR2: SEHNR and FQNEAQ (reference sequence). The V gene end was trimmed by 1 base and the J gene end by 3 bases; junction bases not matched to a gene: 4. CDR3 in amino acids: CASSLGTGNYYGYTF. For the CDR3, the DNA is TGTGCCAGCAGCTTAGGGACAGGGAATTACTATGGCTACACCTTC.

This chain uses TRBV20-1 with TRBJ2-1; the match to TRBD1 covers 8 bases. The CDR3 runs to 11 residues. Germline CDR1 reads DFQATT; CDR2 reads SNEGSKA (reference sequence). J gave up 11 bases and V 2 bases, and 2 bases lay outside the gene matches. The CDR3 coding sequence is TGCAGTGCTAGAAGGGACAGGCAGCAGTTCTTC. It is translated as CSARRDRQQFF.

The gene calls are TRBV4-2 and TRBJ1-1; D remains unclear. The CDR3 loop spans 13 amino acids. Trimming stripped 0 bases from V and 8 bases from J, with 10 bases between. Looked up from germline, CDR1 is LGHNA and CDR2 is YNFKEQ. CDR3: CASSQDRGGEAFF. The DNA for the CDR3 is TGTGCCAGCAGCCAAGATCGGGGAGGGGAAGCTTTCTTT.

The rearrangement uses TRBV4-3 and TRBJ2-3; 8 bases are a match to TRBD1. The CDR3 extends over 21 amino acids. Germline V gene data show CDR1 as LGHNA and CDR2 as YSLEER. V trimming: 0 bases; J trimming: 7 bases; junction bases outside the gene matches: 24. DNA of the CDR3: TGCGCCAGCAGCCAAGATCTCTACCCCACTCATCAGGGGGCGCTTGGGAATACGCAGTATTTT. The encoded protein is CASSQDLYPTHQGALGNTQYF.

The rearrangement links TRBV9 to TRBJ1-2, with TRBD1 matching over 10 bases. CDR1 SGDLS and CDR2 YYNGEE come from the germline V gene. V lost 3 bases, J lost 5 bases, and 4 bases stayed unmatched. The CDR3 has 14 amino acids. The DNA for the CDR3 is TGTGCCAGCAGCGGGGGGACAGGGGAATATGGCTACACCTTC. Protein sequence: CASSGGTGEYGYTF. The variable domain in full, completed from reference TRBV9 and TRBJ1-2, reads DSGVTQTPKHLITATGQRVTLRCSPRSGDLSVYWYQQSLDQGLQFLIQYYNGEERAKGNILERFSAQQFPDLHSELNLSSLELGDSALYFCASSGGTGEYGYTFGSGTRLTVV.

This clone was seen ten or more times. The chain links TRBV28 to TRBJ1-1; D remains ambiguous. The V gene lost 3 bases and the J gene lost 2 bases, with 16 bases spanning the gap. CDR3 length: 16 residues. The V gene's germline CDR1 is MDHEN and CDR2 SYDVKM. This chain's CDR3 is CASSFSAGGRNTEAFF. In DNA, the CDR3 is TGTGCCAGCAGTTTTTCGGCAGGCGGGAGAAACACTGAAGCTTTCTTT.

This chain joins TRBV19 and TRBJ1-5; D gene uncertain. The germline CDR1 and CDR2 sequences are LNHDA and SQIVND (reference sequence). The CDR3 contains 16 residues. V lost 9 bases, J lost 0 bases, and 18 bases lay in between. CDR3 loop: CASLLRTDYSNQPQHF. As DNA, the CDR3 is TGTGCCAGCCTACTCAGGACGGATTATAGCAATCAGCCCCAGCATTTT.

This clone was recorded once. V is TRBV4-1 and J is TRBJ2-3; 9 bases align to TRBD1. The V segment lost 1 base and the J segment 4 bases; nucleotides outside the gene matches: 6. Germline values: CDR1 MGHRA, CDR2 YSYEKL. The CDR3 extends over 16 amino acids. The DNA for the CDR3 is TGCGCCAGCAGCCAAGCCGGGACAGGGCGGGCAGATACGCAGTATTTT. Encoded protein: CASSQAGTGRADTQYF.

CDR3 DNA: TGTGCCAGCAGTGAAGCAAATGGACAAGTGAACATTCAGTACTTC. As protein: CASSEANGQVNIQYF. The rearrangement links TRBV2 to TRBJ2-4; a possible D gene is TRBD1 (5 bases). Germline V gene sequence: CDR1 SNHLY, CDR2 FYNNEI. This CDR3 is 15 amino acids long. V was shortened by 0 bases and J by 7 bases, with 13 bases between the two germline ends.

The V call is TRBV28, the J call TRBJ1-1, with unresolved D. The CDR3 covers 15 residues. The V and J ends lost 7 bases and 5 bases respectively, with 20 bases between them. Germline V gene sequence: CDR1 MDHEN, CDR2 SYDVKM. As DNA, the CDR3 is TGTGCCAGCATTGCTTCCGGGCGGGGAGGGACTGAAGCTTTCTTT. It yields the protein CASIASGRGGTEAFF.

This chain uses TRBV29-1 with TRBJ2-4; D is unclear. CDR1 is SQVTM, CDR2 ANQGSEA, per germline. This CDR3 has 13 residues. The V and J ends lost 5 bases and 0 bases respectively, with 8 bases between them. The CDR3, as DNA: TGCAGCGTTTCCACGGAAGCCAAAAACATTCAGTACTTC. This sequence encodes CSVSTEAKNIQYF. The full variable domain, rest sourced from reference TRBV29-1 and TRBJ2-4, is SAVISQKPSRDICQRGTSLTIQCQVDSQVTMMFWYRQQPGQSLTLIATANQGSEATYESGFVIDKFPISRPNLTFSTLTVSNMSPEDSSIYLCSVSTEAKNIQYFGAGTRLSVL.